One and the same sample provided the 3 T cell receptor beta chains below, sequenced in a study of early T cells in non-severe SARS-CoV-2 infection. TCRdb reprocessed the 5' RACE reads via MiXCR and lists one record per CDR3 protein. The sample has more than 55,000 distinct CDR3 sequences; roughly 13% are singletons. The sequencing sample was made of whole blood. These receptors were collected from an adult who was a healthcare worker with PCR-confirmed SARS-CoV-2 infection or an uninfected control (not recorded which).

This clonotype was counted ten times or more. The rearrangement joins TRBV5-6 to TRBJ2-1; 8 bases align to TRBD2. This CDR3 is 13 amino acids long. Germline CDR1 is SGHDT and CDR2 is YYEEEE. The V and J ends lost 6 bases and 6 bases, in that order; junction bases with no gene match: 5. The CDR3 DNA is TGTGCCAGCAATCGGGGGGGCAGCAATGAGCAGTTCTTC. Its protein product is CASNRGGSNEQFF.

This clonotype was detected many times. This chain links TRBV7-8 with TRBJ2-4, with D tentatively TRBD2 (5 bases). Germline-derived CDR1 and CDR2 are SGHVS and FQNEAQ. The CDR3 sequence is 17 residues long. V was cut by 2 bases and J by 1 base, with 15 bases left in between. CDR3 sequence: CASSLKGAAVAKNIQYF. CDR3 bases: TGTGCCAGCAGCTTAAAGGGAGCAGCCGTGGCCAAAAACATTCAGTACTTC.

The chain is built from TRBV7-9 and TRBJ1-1; 9 bases are a match to TRBD1. The CDR3 contains 14 residues. Trimming cost V 1 base and J 7 bases; bases outside gene matches: 4. Germline CDR1 reads SEHNR; CDR2 reads FQNEAQ (reference sequence). In DNA form, the CDR3 reads TGTGCCAGCAGCTTAGGCCAGACAGGGGGTGAAGCTTTCTTT. Its protein is CASSLGQTGGEAFF. Full variable domain (rest looked up from reference TRBV7-9 and TRBJ1-1): DTGVSQNPRHKITKRGQNVTFRCDPISEHNRLYWYRQTLGQGPEFLTYFQNEAQLEKSRLLSDRFSAERPKGSFSTLEIQRTEQGDSAMYLCASSLGQTGGEAFFGQGTRLTVV.